The entry that follows covers one T cell receptor beta chain sequence. Libraries were prepared by immunoSEQ multiplex PCR; TCRdb keeps only in-frame clonotypes and omits some of them. The sample contains over a million clones, around 98% of which appear only once. This record belongs to a study of shared clonotypes between healthy human individuals. The sample comprised naive CD4+ T cells sorted from blood. Described subset: CD45RA+ positively selected. This clonotype originated in a man aged 25 to 45 in good health.

CDR3 sequence: CASSKGQVTYEQYF. The CDR3 coding sequence is TGTGCCAGCAGTAAGGGACAGGTCACCTACGAGCAGTACTTC. This chain joins TRBV27 and TRBJ2-7; 8 nucleotides line up with TRBD1. Germline trimming cut 5 bases from V and 2 bases from J; bases unmatched to any gene: 5. CDR3 size: 14 residues. Germline CDR1 reads MNHEY; CDR2 reads SMNVEV (reference sequence).